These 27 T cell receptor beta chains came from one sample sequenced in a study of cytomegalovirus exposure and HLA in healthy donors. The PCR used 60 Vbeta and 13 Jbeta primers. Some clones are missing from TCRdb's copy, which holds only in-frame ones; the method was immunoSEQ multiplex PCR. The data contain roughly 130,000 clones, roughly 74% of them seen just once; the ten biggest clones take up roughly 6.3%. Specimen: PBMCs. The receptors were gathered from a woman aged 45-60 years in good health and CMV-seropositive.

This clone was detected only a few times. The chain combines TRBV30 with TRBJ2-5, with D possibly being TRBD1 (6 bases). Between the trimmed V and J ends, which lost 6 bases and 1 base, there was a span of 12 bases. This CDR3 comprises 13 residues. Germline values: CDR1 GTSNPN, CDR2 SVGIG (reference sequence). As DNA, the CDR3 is TGTGCCTGTGCGACAGGACCCCAAGAGACCCAGTACTTC. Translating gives CACATGPQETQYF.

The CDR3 region has the DNA TGTGCCAGCAGCCACAGGACCTACGAGCAGTACTTC. This gives the protein CASSHRTYEQYF. The chain joins TRBV21-1 to TRBJ2-5; TRBD1 is the table's D call, not checked against the DNA. The better agreement between TRBJ2-7 and the DNA end casts doubt on the J call. TRBV21-1 is flagged as a pseudogene. The CDR3 loop spans 12 amino acids.

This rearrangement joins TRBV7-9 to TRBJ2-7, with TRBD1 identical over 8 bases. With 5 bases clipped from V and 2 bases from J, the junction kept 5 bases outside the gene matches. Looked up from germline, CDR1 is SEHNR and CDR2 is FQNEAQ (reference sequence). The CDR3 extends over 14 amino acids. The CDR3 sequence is CASSRGQGAYEQYF. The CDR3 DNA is TGTGCCAGCAGCCGTGGACAGGGAGCCTACGAGCAGTACTTC.

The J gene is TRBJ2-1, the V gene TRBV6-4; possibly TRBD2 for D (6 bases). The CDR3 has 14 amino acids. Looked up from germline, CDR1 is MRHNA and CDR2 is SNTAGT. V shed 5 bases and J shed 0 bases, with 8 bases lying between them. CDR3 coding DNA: TGTGCCAGCAGTATGGGGGGCTCCTACAATGAGCAGTTCTTC. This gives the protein CASSMGGSYNEQFF.

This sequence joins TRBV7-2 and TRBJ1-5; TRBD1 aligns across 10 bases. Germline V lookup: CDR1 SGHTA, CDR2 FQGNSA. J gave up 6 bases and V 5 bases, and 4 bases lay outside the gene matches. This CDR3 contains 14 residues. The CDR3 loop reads CASSPTGGFQPQHF. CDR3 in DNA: TGTGCCAGCAGCCCGACAGGGGGCTTTCAGCCCCAGCATTTT.

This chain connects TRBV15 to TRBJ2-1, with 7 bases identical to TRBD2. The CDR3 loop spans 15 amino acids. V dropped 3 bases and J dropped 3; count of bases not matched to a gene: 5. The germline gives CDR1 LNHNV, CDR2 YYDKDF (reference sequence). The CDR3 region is CATSSSGTNYNEQFF. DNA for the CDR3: TGTGCCACCAGCAGCTCCGGGACTAACTACAATGAGCAGTTCTTC.

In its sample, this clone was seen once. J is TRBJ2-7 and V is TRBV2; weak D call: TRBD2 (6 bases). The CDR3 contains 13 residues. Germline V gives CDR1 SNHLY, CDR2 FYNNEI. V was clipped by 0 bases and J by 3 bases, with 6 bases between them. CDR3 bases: TGTGCCAGCAGTGAAGCGCGGGGCTACGAGCAGTACTTC. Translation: CASSEARGYEQYF.

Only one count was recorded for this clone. Here the CDR3 reads CASSYSTDTQYF. Here the CDR3 DNA reads TGTGCCAGCAGTTATAGCACAGATACGCAGTATTTT. V and J are TRBV9 and TRBJ2-3; D unclear. The ends were cut back, 5 bases at V and 0 bases at J, with 4 bases in the middle. CDR1 is SGDLS and CDR2 is YYNGEE in the germline V gene. This CDR3 has 12 residues.

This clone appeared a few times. The CDR3 DNA sequence: TGTGCCAGCAGTTTACAGTCCTCCTCCTACGAGCAGTACTTC. This encodes CASSLQSSSYEQYF. The rearrangement uses TRBV27 and TRBJ2-7; no clear D gene. This CDR3 spans 14 amino acids. Trimming removed 2 bases from V and 0 bases from J, with 8 bases in between. CDR1 is MNHEY, CDR2 SMNVEV, per germline (reference sequence).

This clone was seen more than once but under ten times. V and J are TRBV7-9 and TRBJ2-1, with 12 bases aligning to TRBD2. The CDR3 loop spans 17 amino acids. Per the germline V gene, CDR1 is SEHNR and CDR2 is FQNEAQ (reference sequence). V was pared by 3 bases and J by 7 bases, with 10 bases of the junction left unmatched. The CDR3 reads CASSFAPLAGGPNEQFF. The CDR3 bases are TGTGCCAGCAGCTTCGCCCCCCTAGCGGGGGGGCCAAATGAGCAGTTCTTC.

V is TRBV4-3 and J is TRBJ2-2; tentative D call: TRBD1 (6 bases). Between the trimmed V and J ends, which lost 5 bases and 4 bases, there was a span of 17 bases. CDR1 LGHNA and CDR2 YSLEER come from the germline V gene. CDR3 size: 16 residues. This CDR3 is CASSGARGGITGELFF. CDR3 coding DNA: TGCGCCAGCAGCGGAGCGAGAGGGGGTATCACCGGGGAGCTGTTTTTT.

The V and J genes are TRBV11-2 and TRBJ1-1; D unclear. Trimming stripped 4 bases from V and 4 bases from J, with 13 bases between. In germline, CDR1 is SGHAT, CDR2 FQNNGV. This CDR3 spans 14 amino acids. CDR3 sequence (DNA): TGTGCCAGCAGCTCCCTCATAGGAGGCACTGAAGCTTTCTTT. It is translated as CASSSLIGGTEAFF.

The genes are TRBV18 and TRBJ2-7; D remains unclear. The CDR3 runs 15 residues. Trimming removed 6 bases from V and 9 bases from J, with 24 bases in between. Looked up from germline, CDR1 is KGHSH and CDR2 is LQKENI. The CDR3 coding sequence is TGTGCCAGCTCCCCCTCATCTAGTAGAGAGTTTCGGCAGTACTTC. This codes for CASSPSSSREFRQYF.

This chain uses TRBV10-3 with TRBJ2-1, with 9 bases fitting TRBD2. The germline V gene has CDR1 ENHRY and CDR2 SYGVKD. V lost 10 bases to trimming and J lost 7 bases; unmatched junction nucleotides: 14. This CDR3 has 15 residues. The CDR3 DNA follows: TGTGCCACCCGGGTTGCGGGGGGGCCGGGGAATGAGCAGTTCTTC. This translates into CATRVAGGPGNEQFF.

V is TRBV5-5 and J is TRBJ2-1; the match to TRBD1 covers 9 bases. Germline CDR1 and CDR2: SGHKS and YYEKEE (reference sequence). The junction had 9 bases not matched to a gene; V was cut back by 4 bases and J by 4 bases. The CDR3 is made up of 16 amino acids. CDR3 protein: CASSLTGTGTYNEQFF. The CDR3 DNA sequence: TGTGCCAGCAGCCTCACCGGGACAGGGACATACAATGAGCAGTTCTTC.

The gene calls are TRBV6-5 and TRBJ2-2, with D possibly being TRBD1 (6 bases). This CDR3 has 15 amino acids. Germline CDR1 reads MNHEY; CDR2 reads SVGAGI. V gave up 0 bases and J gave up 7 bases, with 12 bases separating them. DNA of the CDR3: TGTGCCAGCAGTTACTCCTGGGGGCGCGACGGGGAGCTGTTTTTT. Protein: CASSYSWGRDGELFF.

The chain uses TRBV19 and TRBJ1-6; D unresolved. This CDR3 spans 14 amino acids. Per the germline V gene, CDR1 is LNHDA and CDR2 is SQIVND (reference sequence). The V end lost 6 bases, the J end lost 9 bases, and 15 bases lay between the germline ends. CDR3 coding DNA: TGTGCCAGTAGCGAGGGCGCGTATGGTTCACCCCTCCACTTT. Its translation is CASSEGAYGSPLHF.

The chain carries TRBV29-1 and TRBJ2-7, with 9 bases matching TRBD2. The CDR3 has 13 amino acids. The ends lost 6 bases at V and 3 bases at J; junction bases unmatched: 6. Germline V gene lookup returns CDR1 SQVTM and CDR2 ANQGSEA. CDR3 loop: CSVRTSARYEQYF. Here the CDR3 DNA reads TGCAGCGTCAGGACTAGCGCCCGCTACGAGCAGTACTTC.

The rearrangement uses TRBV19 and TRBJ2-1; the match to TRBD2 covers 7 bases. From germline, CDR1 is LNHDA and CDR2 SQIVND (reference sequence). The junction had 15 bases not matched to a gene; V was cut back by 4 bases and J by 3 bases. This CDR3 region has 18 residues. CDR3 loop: CASSKRSVGDYGYNEQFF. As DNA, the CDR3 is TGTGCCAGTAGTAAGAGATCGGTAGGGGACTACGGCTACAATGAGCAGTTCTTC.

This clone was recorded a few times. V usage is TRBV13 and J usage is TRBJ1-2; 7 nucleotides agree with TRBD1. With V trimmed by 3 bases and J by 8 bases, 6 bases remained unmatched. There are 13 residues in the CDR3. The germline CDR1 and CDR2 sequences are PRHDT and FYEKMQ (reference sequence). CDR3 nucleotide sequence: TGTGCCAGCAGCTTTAGACAGGGCTTCGGCTACACCTTC. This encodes CASSFRQGFGYTF.

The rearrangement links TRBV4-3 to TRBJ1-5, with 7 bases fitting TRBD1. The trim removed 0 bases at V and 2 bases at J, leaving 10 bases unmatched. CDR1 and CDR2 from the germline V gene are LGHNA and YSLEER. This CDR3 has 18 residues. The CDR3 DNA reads TGCGCCAGCAGCCAAGATCTTTCGGGACAGAGGGGCAATCAGCCCCAGCATTTT. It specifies CASSQDLSGQRGNQPQHF.

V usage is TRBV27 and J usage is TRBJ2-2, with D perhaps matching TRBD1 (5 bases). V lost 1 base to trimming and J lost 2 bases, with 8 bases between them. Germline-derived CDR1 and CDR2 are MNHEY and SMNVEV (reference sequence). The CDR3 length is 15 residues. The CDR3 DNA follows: TGTGCCAGCAGTTTATTTGGGGCAAACACCGGGGAGCTGTTTTTT. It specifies CASSLFGANTGELFF.

This chain's CDR3 is CASSGSTGQGGYTF. The CDR3 nucleotides are TGTGCCAGCAGCGGATCGACAGGCCAGGGAGGCTACACCTTC. The J gene is TRBJ1-2, the V gene TRBV11-3; D perhaps matches TRBD1 (6 bases). The V and J ends lost 5 bases and 8 bases respectively, with 18 bases between them. CDR1 is SGHNT, CDR2 YENEEA, per germline. There are 14 residues in the CDR3. The full variable domain, in which reference TRBV11-3 and TRBJ1-2 provide the parts outside the CDR3, is EAGVVQSPRYKIIEKKQPVAFWCNPISGHNTLYWYLQNLGQGPELLIRYENEEAVDDSQLPKDRFSAERLKGVDSTLKIQPAELGDSAVYLCASSGSTGQGGYTFGSGTRLTVV.

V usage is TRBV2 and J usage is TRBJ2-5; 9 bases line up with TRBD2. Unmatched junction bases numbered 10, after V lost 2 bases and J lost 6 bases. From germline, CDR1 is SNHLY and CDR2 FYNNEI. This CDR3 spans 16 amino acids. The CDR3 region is CASSERVAGGRKTQYF. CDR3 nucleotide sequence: TGTGCCAGCAGTGAACGGGTGGCGGGGGGGCGAAAGACCCAGTACTTC.

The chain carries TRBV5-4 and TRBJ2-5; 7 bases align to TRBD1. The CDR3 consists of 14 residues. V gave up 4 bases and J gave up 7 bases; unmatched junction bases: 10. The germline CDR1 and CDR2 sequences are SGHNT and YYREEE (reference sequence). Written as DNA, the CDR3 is TGTGCCAGCAGCCCACCAGGACAGGTCGGGACCCAGTACTTC. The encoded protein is CASSPPGQVGTQYF. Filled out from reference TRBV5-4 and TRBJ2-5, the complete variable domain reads ETGVTQSPTHLIKTRGQQVTLRCSSQSGHNTVSWYQQALGQGPQFIFQYYREEENGRGNFPPRFSGLQFPNYSSELNVNALELDDSALYLCASSPPGQVGTQYFGPGTRLLVL.

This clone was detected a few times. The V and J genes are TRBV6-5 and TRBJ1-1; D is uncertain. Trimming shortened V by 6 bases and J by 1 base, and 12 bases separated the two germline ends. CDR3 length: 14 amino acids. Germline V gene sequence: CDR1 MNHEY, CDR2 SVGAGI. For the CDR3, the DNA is TGTGCCAGCAGAGAGCCGGGAGCGAACACTGAAGCTTTCTTT. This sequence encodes CASREPGANTEAFF.

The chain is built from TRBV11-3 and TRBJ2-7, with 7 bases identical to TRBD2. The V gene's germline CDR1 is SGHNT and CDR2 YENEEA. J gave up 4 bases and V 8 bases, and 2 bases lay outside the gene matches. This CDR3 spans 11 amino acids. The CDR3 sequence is CASGDYYEQYF. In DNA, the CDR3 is TGTGCCAGCGGGGACTATTACGAGCAGTACTTC.